This entry concerns a single TCR beta chain. What this receptor recognizes is not known. No much larger clonotype is one base removed from it; base qualities were not supplied. The CDR3 sequence holds 17 residues, the cysteine and phenylalanine included. Only the CDR3 portion is preserved as DNA: 51 bases, with reading frame beginning at the first base. From a lookup of the germline V gene (reference sequence), CDR1 and CDR2 are LGHDT and YNNKEL. After removal of 5 bases from V and 0 bases from J, the junction retains 10 bases not matched to a gene. RNA was extracted with the RNeasy kit and about 0.5 to 1 ug was reverse transcribed using random hexamers. TCR beta CDR3 regions were amplified with the immunoSEQ multiplex PCR assay covering 54 Vbeta and 13 Jbeta segments. Bias from PCR amplification was corrected by using a synthetic template baseline for primer optimization and for computational correction. The authors' analysis ran thus. Reads were assigned to V, D and J genes according to IMGT and analyzed in immunoSEQ Analyzer, with only productive sequences retained. To calculate clonality, Shannon entropy was normalized by log2 of the number of productive unique sequences and then subtracted from one. For each patient and control, public and private clones were evaluated among the 100 most prevalent clones. Clones were defined as Susac-specific if absent from the healthy and MS cohorts, from 1052 published viral clones and from other ImmuneACCESS disease sequences. TCRdb reprocessing: public reads trimmed at Q25 with fastp, clones called with MiXCR, in-frame beta chains kept. Each CDR3 protein appears once, grouped with its most common genes and DNA. TCRdb, rather than the study authors, made the V and J calls. The sample includes approximately 160,000 distinct CDR3 sequences, with around 96% observed a single time. Clones ranked in the top ten supply approximately 0.12% of the sample.

The sample originates from a study of CD8 T cells in Susac syndrome (dated 2019 in TCRdb). At the level of the whole study: Among the sequenced Susac syndrome patients, over five had clinically active disease and roughly 8 were in clinical remission. At the time of blood withdrawal, Susac syndrome patients were either therapy-naive, taking corticosteroids (with some also receiving IVIg), or on IVIg alone. Repertoire sequencing was used to test whether CD8+ T cell activation and differentiation in Susac syndrome was antigen driven.

Here is what the overall study found, with its caveats: In patients with Susac syndrome, the CD4+ T cell repertoire showed no detectable clonal expansion. The number of individuals in the TCR sequencing and HLA analysis was acknowledged as relatively small.

Peripheral blood CD8+ and CD4+ T cells from healthy donors, Susac syndrome patients and multiple sclerosis patients were profiled by high-throughput TCR beta sequencing. The Susac syndrome patients fulfilled recently defined diagnostic criteria for either definite or probable disease. Bulk CD8+ and CD4+ T cells were purified by magnetic negative isolation, while CD8+ TEMRA cells were enriched using FACS. Blood was drawn into EDTA tubes, processed within 24 hours, and PBMCs were isolated by density gradient centrifugation. PBMCs intended for TCR sequencing were cryopreserved in liquid nitrogen and were subsequently thawed in a 37 degrees C water bath. A purity of at least 90% was achieved for sorted or isolated CD4+, CD8+ and CD8+ TEMRA cells.

This clonotype was sampled from a human donor with Susac syndrome. The specimen was CD4+ T cells from PBMCs. This chain is built from TRBV3-1 and TRBJ2-1, with 7 bases matching TRBD2. The CDR3 here reads CASSGPWRGSSYNEQFF. The sequence in DNA is TGTGCCAGCAGCGGACCCTGGCGGGGGAGCTCCTACAATGAGCAGTTCTTC.